The 20 T cell receptor beta chains below all came from one sample that was sequenced in a study of blood T cell repertoires in COVID-19. Clones were read by immunoSEQ multiplex PCR, and TCRdb kept only the in-frame ones, dropping some. Of around 130,000 clones detected, more than 75% appear once; the ten largest clones hold roughly 2.2%. The sequenced sample consisted of peripheral blood. These receptor sequences come from a man between 65 and 85 years old with active COVID-19.

This chain links TRBV28 with TRBJ2-6, with TRBD2 matching 9 bases. Germline assignment: CDR1 MDHEN and CDR2 SYDVKM. Trimming at V came to 6 bases and at J to 2 bases, leaving 5 bases not matched to a gene. The CDR3 is 16 amino acids. The CDR3 bases are TGTGCCAGCAGACGAGCGGGAGGACCTGGGGCCAACGTCCTGACTTTC. Residues: CASRRAGGPGANVLTF.

In its sample, this clone was seen once. The sample contains more than one DNA sequence encoding this CDR3. The CDR3 DNA sequence: TGTGCCAGCACAGCGGGGAGCTACGAGCAGTACTTC. Translated: CASTAGSYEQYF. The chain carries TRBV2 and TRBJ2-7; 7 bases align to TRBD2. Trimming cost V 7 bases and J 3 bases; bases outside gene matches: 3. Germline V gene sequence: CDR1 SNHLY, CDR2 FYNNEI. There are 12 residues in the CDR3. The entire variable domain, with the rest obtained from reference TRBV2 and TRBJ2-7, is as follows: EPEVTQTPSHQVTQMGQEVILRCVPISNHLYFYWYRQILGQKVEFLVSFYNNEISEKSEIFDDQFSVERPDGSNFTLKIRSTKLEDSAMYFCASTAGSYEQYFGPGTRLTVT.

The gene calls are TRBV3-1 (or the pseudogene TRBV3-2) and TRBJ2-7, with 8 bases identical to TRBD2. The CDR3 runs to 13 residues. Germline assignment: CDR1 LGHDT and CDR2 YNNKEL (reference sequence). Unmatched junction bases numbered 5, after V lost 4 bases and J lost 6 bases. CDR3 coding DNA: TGTGCCAGCAGCCGTGCCGGGGGGGGCGAGCAGTACTTC. It encodes CASSRAGGGEQYF.

The rearrangement links TRBV29-1 to TRBJ2-5; tentative D call: TRBD1 (6 bases). The CDR3 runs 12 residues. CDR1 is SQVTM, CDR2 ANQGSEA, per germline. Trimming pared 4 bases from V and 6 bases from J, leaving 12 bases between. CDR3 residues: CSVGQGSQTQYF. In DNA form, the CDR3 reads TGCAGCGTTGGGCAGGGGAGCCAGACCCAGTACTTC.

The chain couples TRBV6-2 or TRBV6-3 to TRBJ2-5; no clear D. CDR3 length: 11 residues. Germline CDR1 and CDR2: MNHEY and SVGEGT. V shed 6 bases and J shed 5 bases, with 7 bases lying between them. CDR3 protein: CASSLRETQYF. The CDR3 DNA sequence: TGTGCCAGCAGCCTTCGGGAGACCCAGTACTTC.

The J gene is TRBJ1-1, the V gene TRBV5-4; TRBD1 agrees at 7 bases. The CDR3 runs 14 residues. CDR1 and CDR2 from the germline V gene are SGHNT and YYREEE (reference sequence). J was trimmed by 5 bases and V by 4 bases; bases with no gene match: 8. CDR3 in DNA: TGTGCCAGCAGCCCCCGACAGGGTCGGACTGAAGCTTTCTTT. This sequence encodes CASSPRQGRTEAFF.

V gene TRBV6-1 combines with J gene TRBJ2-2, with TRBD1 identical over 9 bases. This CDR3 has 16 residues. Trimming cost V 3 bases and J 5 bases; bases outside gene matches: 7. Germline CDR1 reads MNHNS; CDR2 reads SASEGT. CDR3 in amino acids: CASSEGTGRGTGELFF. CDR3 nucleotide sequence: TGTGCCAGCAGTGAGGGGACAGGGAGAGGAACCGGGGAGCTGTTTTTT.

This rearrangement joins TRBV4-2 to TRBJ2-2; TRBD1 is a possible D gene (6 bases). The CDR3 has 19 residues. The V end was cut by 3 bases, the J end by 1 base, with 21 bases between. Germline CDR1 is LGHNA and CDR2 is YNFKEQ. The CDR3 coding sequence is TGTGCCAGCAGCCACCCTAGGAGACAGGAGCTAGGGAACACCGGGGAGCTGTTTTTT. Translation: CASSHPRRQELGNTGELFF.

This rearrangement joins TRBV23-1 to TRBJ2-1; the match to TRBD2 covers 8 bases. TRBV23-1 is designated an ORF whose function remains uncertain. The CDR3 is 15 residues long. With V trimmed by 4 bases and J by 0 bases, 2 bases remained unmatched. CDR3 coding DNA: TGCGCCAGCAGTCTGACTAGCGTCTCCTACAATGAGCAGTTCTTC. Its protein is CASSLTSVSYNEQFF.

The CDR3 region has the DNA TGTGCCAGCAGCCCGGCGGGACGCCGGGGTCGAACCGGGGAGCTGTTTTTT. Translating gives CASSPAGRRGRTGELFF. The chain combines TRBV28 with TRBJ2-2; TRBD2 might be the D (6 bases). The V and J ends lost 6 bases and 5 bases respectively, with 22 bases between them. The CDR3 has 17 amino acids. Germline V lookup: CDR1 MDHEN, CDR2 SYDVKM.

The J gene is TRBJ2-5, the V gene TRBV10-3, with D possibly being TRBD2 (5 bases). V lost 6 bases and J lost 0, with 14 bases in between. From germline, CDR1 is ENHRY and CDR2 SYGVKD. The CDR3 has 15 residues. The CDR3 coding sequence is TGTGCCATCAGACCCCCCCCCGGGGACCAAGAGACCCAGTACTTC. Its translation is CAIRPPPGDQETQYF.

This clone was seen once. V and J are TRBV5-6 and TRBJ1-1; 7 bases fit TRBD1. The junction had 8 bases not matched to a gene; V was cut back by 4 bases and J by 5 bases. The CDR3 runs 14 residues. CDR1 and CDR2 from the germline V gene are SGHDT and YYEEEE. The chain's CDR3 is CASSKRGRGTEAFF. CDR3 DNA sequence: TGTGCCAGCAGCAAAAGGGGGCGAGGGACTGAAGCTTTCTTT.

This sequence joins TRBV7-2 and TRBJ2-3; 12 nucleotides agree with TRBD2. Germline loops: CDR1 SGHTA, CDR2 FQGNSA. The junction had 5 bases not matched to a gene; V was cut back by 3 bases and J by 1 base. The CDR3 is 17 residues long. CDR3 bases: TGTGCCAGCAGCTTTTCCGGGACTAGCGGGCGCACAGATACGCAGTATTTT. Protein product: CASSFSGTSGRTDTQYF.

The rearrangement uses TRBV19 and TRBJ1-2; no definite D call. The germline V gene has CDR1 LNHDA and CDR2 SQIVND (reference sequence). CDR3 size: 13 residues. Deletions cut 3 bases from V and 4 bases from J, with 9 bases between. CDR3 nucleotides: TGTGCCAGTAGTATCGGAGGGTCCTATGGCTACACCTTC. Amino acid sequence: CASSIGGSYGYTF. The complete variable domain, with remaining parts taken from reference TRBV19 and TRBJ1-2, reads DGGITQSPKYLFRKEGQNVTLSCEQNLNHDAMYWYRQDPGQGLRLIYYSQIVNDFQKGDIAEGYSVSREKKESFPLTVTSAQKNPTAFYLCASSIGGSYGYTFGSGTRLTVV.

This clone was seen more than once but under ten times. The chain carries TRBV7-8 and TRBJ2-1, with unresolved D. Germline loops: CDR1 SGHVS, CDR2 FQNEAQ. V lost 2 bases and J 7 bases, leaving 9 bases between the germline ends. CDR3 length: 13 residues. The CDR3 nucleotides are TGTGCCAGCAGCTTAAGCACGTGGAATGAGCAGTTCTTC. Protein sequence: CASSLSTWNEQFF.

V and J are TRBV3-1 (or the pseudogene TRBV3-2) and TRBJ1-2, with 8 bases that match TRBD1. The germline gives CDR1 LGHDT, CDR2 YNNKEL (reference sequence). The ends lost 6 bases at V and 4 bases at J; junction bases unmatched: 4. The CDR3 is 13 amino acids. The CDR3 loop reads CASRLDRGYGYTF. In DNA, the CDR3 is TGTGCCAGCAGATTAGACAGGGGCTATGGCTACACCTTC.

The chain carries TRBV9 and TRBJ1-4, with 7 bases identical to TRBD1. This CDR3 region has 16 residues. After removal of 4 bases from V and 7 bases from J, the junction contained 13 bases not matched to a gene. Germline lookup yields CDR1 SGDLS and CDR2 YYNGEE. The CDR3 DNA reads TGTGCCAGCAGCATCACAGACAGGGTTTTCGGTGAAAAACTGTTTTTT. Amino acids: CASSITDRVFGEKLFF. Combining the CDR3 with reference TRBV9 and TRBJ1-4 gives the whole variable domain DSGVTQTPKHLITATGQRVTLRCSPRSGDLSVYWYQQSLDQGLQFLIQYYNGEERAKGNILERFSAQQFPDLHSELNLSSLELGDSALYFCASSITDRVFGEKLFFGSGTQLSVL.

The chain carries TRBV5-4 and TRBJ1-1; TRBD1 agrees at 8 bases. The germline gives CDR1 SGHNT, CDR2 YYREEE (reference sequence). CDR3 length: 17 amino acids. V was pared by 0 bases and J by 0 bases, with 7 bases of the junction left unmatched. The CDR3 loop reads CASSLGGTGGLNTEAFF. DNA of the CDR3: TGTGCCAGCAGCTTGGGAGGGACAGGCGGTTTGAACACTGAAGCTTTCTTT.

This chain links TRBV6-6 with TRBJ2-1; D tentatively fits TRBD1 or TRBD2 (9 bases each). Trimming removed 6 bases from V and 4 bases from J, with 34 bases in between. The germline V gene encodes CDR1 MNHNY and CDR2 SVGAGI (reference sequence). The CDR3 spans 21 residues. The CDR3 DNA reads as TGTGCCAGCAGCCCGGGACAGGGAGGATTGGCGGGAGGGGCCCTTTACAATGAGCAGTTCTTC. It translates to CASSPGQGGLAGGALYNEQFF.

The V gene is TRBV7-9, the J gene TRBJ2-3; TRBD1 matches at 7 bases. V was pared by 6 bases and J by 2 bases, with 8 bases of the junction left unmatched. This CDR3 spans 15 amino acids. The germline gives CDR1 SEHNR, CDR2 FQNEAQ (reference sequence). In DNA form, the CDR3 reads TGTGCCAGCAGATCGGCGGACAGGCTCACAGATACGCAGTATTTT. Protein sequence: CASRSADRLTDTQYF.